These T cell receptor beta chains were read from a single sample in a study of early T cells in non-severe SARS-CoV-2 infection. TCRdb re-derived calls from the 5' RACE reads in MiXCR, one entry per CDR3 protein. Among tens of thousands of distinct CDR3 sequences listed, around 7% were seen once. The sequenced sample consisted of whole blood. All receptors come from an adult who was a healthcare worker with PCR-confirmed SARS-CoV-2 infection or an uninfected control (not recorded which). Both conserved end residues are trimmed from each CDR3.

v_call	j_call	cdr3_aa
TRBV7-8	TRBJ1-1	ASSWDRLNTEAF
TRBV20-1	TRBJ1-2	SATGTALDGYT
TRBV11-2	TRBJ2-3	ASSASVLEVRDTQY
TRBV27	TRBJ1-2	ASSPLDRRLIYGYT
TRBV7-2	TRBJ2-6	ASRGVAGVGANVLT
TRBV4-2	TRBJ2-7	ASSQDTQGLDEQY
TRBV19	TRBJ1-4	ASSMWDGPNEKLF
TRBV20-1	TRBJ2-6	SASPGANVLT
TRBV5-6	TRBJ1-1	ASSLERIRLNTEAF
TRBV18	TRBJ2-7	ASSLGQGIGEQY
TRBV19	TRBJ2-2	ASSPMELQGTGELF
TRBV4-3	TRBJ1-5	ASSQVVGVKPQH
TRBV29-1	TRBJ1-2	IVALKGAAYGYT
TRBV18	TRBJ1-2	ASSPGANYGYT
TRBV7-9	TRBJ2-7	ASSLERTTFYEQY
TRBV20-1	TRBJ2-1	SALEAGEFEGQF
TRBV6-5	TRBJ2-1	ASSYSGQSYNEQF
TRBV9	TRBJ1-1	ASSAEGAEGTEAF
TRBV20-1	TRBJ1-2	SAIKAGQDGYT
TRBV28	TRBJ2-4	ASSFGGEGIQY
TRBV7-9	TRBJ1-6	ASSSEWTGPGSPLH
TRBV28	TRBJ1-5	ASSLMGAAGNQPQH
TRBV9	TRBJ1-1	ASSGGQPGDTEAF
TRBV28	TRBJ2-1	ASSRVGGGGYNEQF
TRBV6-1	TRBJ1-3	ASSEKTGSGNTIY
TRBV4-1	TRBJ2-7	ASSPSGTSVYEQY
TRBV20-1	TRBJ2-1	SAPSGLAGGEQF
TRBV20-1	TRBJ2-1	SARSSGVTYNEQF
TRBV28	TRBJ2-1	ASSLPDLTVNNEQF
TRBV28	TRBJ2-7	ASRAGGSAYEQY
TRBV4-2	TRBJ2-1	ASSQASGHDEQF
TRBV12-3/TRBV12-4	TRBJ1-2	ASSLPPLTGNGYT
TRBV5-1	TRBJ1-1	ATSTGAGNTEAF
TRBV28	TRBJ1-6	ASSQGTGINSPLH
TRBV11-2	TRBJ2-7	ASSLRSSYHEQY
TRBV12-3/TRBV12-4	TRBJ2-7	ASGRTEVYEQY
TRBV6-5	TRBJ2-7	ASSYGRAYEQY
TRBV28	TRBJ1-2	ASTPWTSGNYGYT
TRBV29-1	TRBJ2-3	SVGQGNSGDTQY
TRBV20-1	TRBJ2-5	SARGQGRETQY
TRBV28	TRBJ1-2	ASKAVYGYT
TRBV6-2/TRBV6-3	TRBJ2-7	ASTLTPLGQGKYEQY
TRBV29-1	TRBJ2-3	SVTGAEDTQY
TRBV7-2	TRBJ2-1	ASRTGSQSGRVDEQF
TRBV10-2	TRBJ2-3	ASRADGTMLDTQY
TRBV28	TRBJ2-7	ASSLISDSSYEQY
TRBV28	TRBJ2-7	ASTYSGQGLGEQY
TRBV9	TRBJ1-1	ASSVAGPRGQAF
TRBV28	TRBJ2-5	ASSLDPPGQETQY
TRBV27	TRBJ2-7	ASSLGRTSLYEQY
TRBV6-2/TRBV6-3	TRBJ1-2	ASSYVGQRYT
TRBV4-2	TRBJ2-1	ASSRERTVGNEQF
TRBV5-1	TRBJ2-6	ASSLLTEEVSGANVLT
TRBV18	TRBJ2-1	ASSPPASGSKDEQF
TRBV6-6	TRBJ1-3	ASSYSYRGSSGNTIY
TRBV10-3	TRBJ2-1	AISDGGRDEQF
TRBV7-6	TRBJ2-1	ASSGGPAYYNEQF